A single sample is the source of the 27 T cell receptor beta chains below, sequenced in a study of T cell responses to AZD1222 COVID-19 vaccine. TCRdb keeps only in-frame clones here, not all; method: immunoSEQ multiplex PCR. This table has around 88,000 clones, less than 90% appearing once. The sample was peripheral blood, taken on day 0 of AZD1222 vaccination. The receptor set was obtained from an adult in good health.

This chain links TRBV5-1 with TRBJ1-5; 8 bases line up with TRBD1. This CDR3 contains 15 residues. Germline V gene lookup returns CDR1 SGHRS and CDR2 YFSETQ. After removal of 0 bases from V and 5 bases from J, the junction contained 4 bases not matched to a gene. The DNA for the CDR3 is TGCGCCAGCAGCTTGGGACAGGGGCAGGATCAGCCCCAGCATTTT. This gives the protein CASSLGQGQDQPQHF.

This sequence joins TRBV25-1 and TRBJ2-2; 7 positions agree with TRBD1. Germline CDR1 and CDR2: MGHDK and SYGVNS. The ends lost 3 bases at V and 5 bases at J; junction bases unmatched: 6. This CDR3 region has 15 residues. Here the CDR3 DNA reads TGTGCCAGCAGTGAGGGCGACAGGGAGACCGGGGAGCTGTTTTTT. Amino acid sequence: CASSEGDRETGELFF.

J is TRBJ2-2 and V is TRBV11-2, with 7 bases matching TRBD2. There are 16 residues in the CDR3. Germline CDR1 reads SGHAT; CDR2 reads FQNNGV. Trimming took 4 bases from V and 0 from J; bases not matched to a gene: 5. CDR3 in DNA: TGTGCCAGCAGCTATTCTAGCGGATCGAACACCGGGGAGCTGTTTTTT. Protein sequence: CASSYSSGSNTGELFF.

The J gene is TRBJ2-1, the V gene TRBV3-1 (or the pseudogene TRBV3-2); D gene uncertain. Per the germline V gene, CDR1 is LGHDT and CDR2 is YNNKEL (reference sequence). With 1 base removed from V and 7 bases from J, the gap between germline ends came to 14 bases. The CDR3 consists of 15 residues. The CDR3 spells CASSQGPAPLNEQFF. The CDR3 nucleotides read TGTGCCAGCAGCCAAGGACCCGCCCCGCTGAATGAGCAGTTCTTC.

The gene calls are TRBV9 and TRBJ2-7; D gene unclear. The germline gives CDR1 SGDLS, CDR2 YYNGEE. The V gene lost 7 bases and the J gene lost 6 bases, with 20 bases spanning the gap. The CDR3 is made up of 14 amino acids. The CDR3 DNA reads as TGTGCCAGCGCCTTCGGGCCCACCCCTGTCGAGCAGTACTTC. As protein: CASAFGPTPVEQYF.

The chain couples TRBV5-4 to TRBJ2-3, with D possibly matching TRBD1 (6 bases). This CDR3 has 17 residues. In germline, CDR1 is SGHNT, CDR2 YYREEE (reference sequence). V lost 0 bases, J lost 3 bases, and 17 bases lay in between. The CDR3 sequence: CASSLALGGDKTDTQYF. CDR3 nucleotide sequence: TGTGCCAGCAGCTTGGCCCTAGGGGGAGATAAGACAGATACGCAGTATTTT. Filled out from reference TRBV5-4 and TRBJ2-3, the complete variable domain reads ETGVTQSPTHLIKTRGQQVTLRCSSQSGHNTVSWYQQALGQGPQFIFQYYREEENGRGNFPPRFSGLQFPNYSSELNVNALELDDSALYLCASSLALGGDKTDTQYFGPGTRLTVL.

The chain links TRBV28 to TRBJ2-5, with a weak D call TRBD1 (5 bases). Germline V gives CDR1 MDHEN, CDR2 SYDVKM. The CDR3 spans 15 residues. Trimming shortened V by 7 bases and J by 5 bases, and 20 bases separated the two germline ends. CDR3 nucleotide sequence: TGTGCCAGCACCTGGGGCAACTCAGGTGGGGAGACCCAGTACTTC. Translated: CASTWGNSGGETQYF.

This clone was recorded only once. The chain links TRBV5-1 to TRBJ2-3; D is unclear. This CDR3 is 16 amino acids long. Trimming removed 4 bases from V and 2 bases from J, with 17 bases in between. Looked up from germline, CDR1 is SGHRS and CDR2 is YFSETQ. The CDR3, as DNA: TGCGCCAGCAGCCTCCGCAACGCGGAGAACACAGATACGCAGTATTTT. Amino acids: CASSLRNAENTDTQYF.

The genes are TRBV6-1 and TRBJ1-3; D gene unclear. Trimming took 0 bases from V and 5 from J, leaving 5 bases between them. Germline CDR1 reads MNHNS; CDR2 reads SASEGT. This CDR3 has 13 amino acids. As DNA, the CDR3 is TGTGCCAGCAGTGAAGCGCACCGAAACACCATATATTTT. Its translation is CASSEAHRNTIYF.

The chain links TRBV19 to TRBJ1-5; 9 nucleotides line up with TRBD1. With V trimmed by 6 bases and J by 3 bases, 6 bases remained unmatched. The CDR3 covers 15 residues. The germline CDR1 and CDR2 sequences are LNHDA and SQIVND (reference sequence). The CDR3 protein is CASRSTGGLNQPQHF. In DNA, the CDR3 is TGTGCCAGTAGGTCAACAGGGGGCCTCAATCAGCCCCAGCATTTT.

The V and J genes are TRBV28 and TRBJ2-5; tentatively, D is TRBD1 (6 bases). This CDR3 comprises 15 residues. V lost 2 bases to trimming and J lost 4 bases, with 14 bases between them. CDR1 and CDR2 from the germline V gene are MDHEN and SYDVKM. The CDR3 coding sequence is TGTGCCAGCAGTTTACCCATGACAGGAGCAGAGACCCAGTACTTC. Encoded protein: CASSLPMTGAETQYF.

This clone was detected only a few times. The chain employs TRBV4-3 and TRBJ1-6, with 9 bases matching TRBD1. Germline lookup yields CDR1 LGHNA and CDR2 YSLEER. The CDR3 spans 19 residues. Trimming removed 1 base from V and 9 bases from J; junction bases left unmatched: 16. CDR3 protein: CASSQGFGDRATFGSPLHF. CDR3 coding DNA: TGCGCCAGCAGCCAAGGCTTCGGGGACAGGGCTACGTTTGGTTCACCCCTCCACTTT.

The V gene is TRBV5-1, the J gene TRBJ2-2; D is uncertain. In germline, CDR1 is SGHRS, CDR2 YFSETQ. The CDR3 length is 13 residues. V was cut by 9 bases and J by 2 bases, with 11 bases left in between. CDR3 sequence reads: CATAPYNTGELFF. DNA of the CDR3: TGCGCCACCGCTCCATACAACACCGGGGAGCTGTTTTTT.

The chain has TRBV28 and TRBJ1-3; 8 positions match TRBD1. This CDR3 comprises 16 residues. Per the germline V gene, CDR1 is MDHEN and CDR2 is SYDVKM. V shed 6 bases, J shed 2 bases, and the junction held 9 bases outside the gene matches. The CDR3 sequence is CASSPRGQGAGNTIYF. CDR3 nucleotide sequence: TGTGCCAGCAGCCCACGCGGACAGGGCGCTGGAAACACCATATATTTT.

The chain couples TRBV3-1 (or the pseudogene TRBV3-2) to TRBJ2-1, with TRBD2 matching 9 bases. Germline V gene lookup returns CDR1 LGHDT and CDR2 YNNKEL (reference sequence). V dropped 2 bases and J dropped 6; count of bases not matched to a gene: 14. CDR3 length equals 18 residues. The CDR3 DNA sequence: TGTGCCAGCAGCCAATGGGGGGTTGGAGCGGGAGGAAGCAATGAGCAGTTCTTC. Translated: CASSQWGVGAGGSNEQFF.

The CDR3 protein is CASKIPSVNTEAFF. The CDR3 nucleotides read TGTGCCAGTAAAATCCCCTCCGTAAACACTGAAGCTTTCTTT. This chain uses TRBV19 with TRBJ1-1; no clear D gene. V was trimmed by 7 bases and J by 2 bases, leaving 14 bases between them. Germline V CDR1 and CDR2: LNHDA, SQIVND (reference sequence). This CDR3 has 14 amino acids.

The chain carries TRBV7-2 and TRBJ2-7; D is undetermined. The CDR3 is made up of 14 amino acids. The V and J ends lost 5 bases and 2 bases respectively, with 13 bases between them. The germline CDR1 and CDR2 sequences are SGHTA and FQGNSA. CDR3: CASSRTDGPYEQYF. Here the CDR3 DNA reads TGTGCCAGCAGCCGCACCGACGGGCCCTACGAGCAGTACTTC.

This chain connects TRBV6-5 to TRBJ1-1, with D perhaps TRBD1 (6 bases). The germline V gene has CDR1 MNHEY and CDR2 SVGAGI. The CDR3 is made up of 15 amino acids. Between the trimmed V and J ends, which lost 7 bases and 4 bases, there was a span of 19 bases. This CDR3 reads CASTLQRGAGTEAFF. The CDR3 region has the DNA TGTGCCAGCACTTTACAGCGGGGGGCTGGCACTGAAGCTTTCTTT.

The rearrangement uses TRBV7-8 and TRBJ2-7; D could derive from TRBD1 or TRBD2 (6 bases each). The CDR3 length is 15 residues. The germline gives CDR1 SGHVS, CDR2 FQNEAQ. V gave up 5 bases and J gave up 3 bases, with 17 bases separating them. The CDR3 region is CASSPGRGLNYEQYF. In nucleotides, the CDR3 is TGTGCCAGCAGCCCCGGACGGGGGCTTAACTACGAGCAGTACTTC.

This chain connects TRBV10-3 to TRBJ1-1; 7 bases are a match to TRBD1. The germline V gene has CDR1 ENHRY and CDR2 SYGVKD. The CDR3 contains 12 residues. The V gene end was trimmed by 4 bases and the J gene end by 10 bases; junction bases not matched to a gene: 6. The CDR3 here is CAISADREGAFF. The CDR3 DNA follows: TGTGCCATCAGTGCCGACAGGGAGGGAGCTTTCTTT.

The rearrangement joins TRBV5-1 to TRBJ2-1; possible D gene TRBD2, 6 bases. CDR1 and CDR2 (germline): SGHRS, YFSETQ. CDR3 length equals 16 residues. V was shortened by 1 base and J by 4 bases, with 15 bases between the two germline ends. In nucleotides, the CDR3 is TGCGCCAGCAGCTTGCAATCGGCTAGCGCATACAATGAGCAGTTCTTC. This sequence encodes CASSLQSASAYNEQFF.

This chain links TRBV5-1 with TRBJ1-2; perhaps TRBD1 as D (5 bases). The CDR3 contains 14 residues. V was cut by 0 bases and J by 1 base, with 7 bases left in between. Per germline, CDR1 SGHRS and CDR2 YFSETQ. DNA of the CDR3: TGCGCCAGCAGCTTGGGGGGCAATAACTATGGCTACACCTTC. Its protein is CASSLGGNNYGYTF.

In this sample, this clone turned up once. The gene calls are TRBV19 and TRBJ1-5; possible D gene TRBD1, 6 bases. Germline V CDR1 and CDR2: LNHDA, SQIVND (reference sequence). The CDR3 consists of 15 residues. The ends were cut back, 0 bases at V and 7 bases at J, with 13 bases in the middle. CDR3 amino acids: CASSIEAGAGQPQHF. The DNA for the CDR3 is TGTGCCAGTAGTATAGAGGCAGGGGCCGGCCAGCCCCAGCATTTT.

The V and J genes are TRBV5-4 and TRBJ2-7, with 8 bases identical to TRBD1. V lost 2 bases, J lost 7 bases, and 11 bases stayed unmatched. Germline CDR1 SGHNT, CDR2 YYREEE (reference sequence). There are 15 residues in the CDR3. CDR3 amino acids: CASSFAGGQGGEQYF. For the CDR3, the DNA is TGTGCCAGCAGCTTCGCAGGCGGACAGGGCGGGGAGCAGTACTTC.

The gene calls are TRBV19 and TRBJ2-5; 7 bases align to TRBD1. CDR1 is LNHDA, CDR2 SQIVND, per germline (reference sequence). The V and J ends lost 0 bases and 1 base, in that order; junction bases with no gene match: 2. CDR3 length: 15 residues. CDR3 DNA: TGTGCCAGTAGTATAGATAGGACAGGCCAAGAGACCCAGTACTTC. Its protein is CASSIDRTGQETQYF.

This clone was counted a single time. This chain connects TRBV19 to TRBJ1-6, with D possibly being TRBD1 (5 bases). Trimming took 4 bases from V and 7 from J, leaving 14 bases between them. CDR3 length: 15 amino acids. Per germline, CDR1 LNHDA and CDR2 SQIVND (reference sequence). The CDR3, as DNA: TGTGCCAGTAGTACCGCGGCAGACAGCAATTCACCCCTCCACTTT. Protein product: CASSTAADSNSPLHF.

The chain joins TRBV7-6 to TRBJ2-7, with a tentative D call TRBD2 (5 bases). The V and J ends lost 2 bases and 1 base respectively, with 9 bases between them. This CDR3 has 14 residues. Germline CDR1 SGHVS, CDR2 FNYEAQ. Here the CDR3 DNA reads TGTGCCAGCAGCTTACGAGGGCAGTCCTACGAGCAGTACTTC. Protein: CASSLRGQSYEQYF.